The 32 T cell receptor beta chains below were found in one sample sequenced in a study of shared clonotypes between healthy human individuals. The assay was immunoSEQ multiplex PCR, and TCRdb's table has in-frame clones only and misses some. The data contain about 500,000 clones, around 77% of them seen just once; the ten biggest clones take up about 11%. Sequenced sample: PBMCs. These receptors were obtained from a woman between 35 and 50 years old in good health. Some clones in this sample may be carry-over from other donors' samples.

A word on this clone: With a far larger clone one base away, a read error is the likely cause. The same CDR3 can be traced to other DNA sequences in this sample. The chain employs TRBV18 and TRBJ2-7; tentatively, D is TRBD1 (5 bases). This CDR3 has 13 amino acids. Per germline, CDR1 KGHSH and CDR2 LQKENI. CDR3 loop: CASSPGPLNEQYF. DNA of the CDR3: TGCGCCAGCTCACCAGGGCCTCTCAACGAGCAGTACTTC.

The genes are TRBV30 and TRBJ2-7; a possible D gene is TRBD1 (6 bases). The germline V gene has CDR1 GTSNPN and CDR2 SVGIG (reference sequence). This CDR3 spans 11 amino acids. Trimming shortened V by 4 bases and J by 6 bases, and 10 bases separated the two germline ends. The CDR3 region has the DNA TGTGCCTGGACTCAGGGGCGCGAGCAGTACTTC. This gives the protein CAWTQGREQYF.

This clone appeared once. The rearrangement links TRBV9 to TRBJ2-3; 11 nucleotides line up with TRBD2. V lost 4 bases, J lost 2 bases, and 12 bases stayed unmatched. Germline V gives CDR1 SGDLS, CDR2 YYNGEE. This CDR3 has 18 amino acids. CDR3 sequence reads: CASSPRGSSGRTTDTQYF. In DNA form, the CDR3 reads TGTGCCAGCAGCCCCAGAGGTTCTAGCGGGAGGACCACAGATACGCAGTATTTT.

The chain carries TRBV28 and TRBJ1-1; tentatively, D is TRBD1 (6 bases). This CDR3 comprises 16 residues. V lost 3 bases to trimming and J lost 3 bases, with 17 bases between them. Per germline, CDR1 MDHEN and CDR2 SYDVKM. Here the CDR3 reads CASSLGDTGHYTEAFF. DNA of the CDR3: TGTGCCAGCAGTTTGGGGGACACAGGGCATTACACTGAAGCTTTCTTT.

The chain links TRBV14 to TRBJ2-7; tentative D call: TRBD2 (5 bases). The CDR3 spans 14 residues. Trimming took off 1 base at V and 2 bases at J, with 9 bases between the two ends. In germline, CDR1 is SGHDN, CDR2 FVKESK. The CDR3 DNA reads as TGTGCCAGCAGCCAAGTTGGAGGAGCCTACGAGCAGTACTTC. This sequence encodes CASSQVGGAYEQYF.

Of note for this clone: A far larger clone is only one base removed, so a read error is likely. This sequence joins TRBV9 and TRBJ2-1; tentative D call: TRBD2 (5 bases). Trimming stripped 2 bases from V and 8 bases from J, with 14 bases between. The germline CDR1 and CDR2 sequences are SGDLS and YYNGEE. CDR3 size: 14 residues. CDR3 sequence: CASSVETNIDEQFF. CDR3 nucleotides: TGTGCCAGCAGCGTCGAGACTAACATCGATGAGCAGTTCTTC.

Only a few counts were recorded for this clone. With a far larger clone one base away, a read error is the likely cause. Other nucleotide sequences from this sample produce the same CDR3. The V gene is TRBV29-1, the J gene TRBJ1-1, with unresolved D. The CDR3 runs to 11 residues. CDR1 is SQVTM and CDR2 is ANQGSEA in the germline V gene. The CDR3 DNA is TGCAGCGCTGAAAGGGTAACTGAGGCTTTCTTT. Translating it yields CSAERVTEAFF.

Concerning this clone: Other DNA sequences within the sample encode an identical CDR3. The chain combines TRBV30 with TRBJ1-2; D unresolved. There are 11 residues in the CDR3. Germline V gene data show CDR1 as GTSNPN and CDR2 as SVGIG (reference sequence). V was cut by 0 bases and J by 4 bases, with 3 bases left in between. DNA for the CDR3: TGTGCCTGGAGTGTCGGCTATGGCTACACCTTC. As protein: CAWSVGYGYTF.

The chain employs TRBV27 and TRBJ1-1; 9 bases map to TRBD1. Germline V lookup: CDR1 MNHEY, CDR2 SMNVEV (reference sequence). The length of the CDR3 is 15 residues. Trimming cost V 5 bases and J 1 base; bases outside gene matches: 5. The CDR3 coding sequence is TGTGCCAGCAGTCCCCCGGGACAGGGGAACACTGAAGCTTTCTTT. As protein: CASSPPGQGNTEAFF.

The chain carries TRBV5-1 and TRBJ1-4, with D possibly matching TRBD1 (6 bases). The V end was cut by 4 bases, the J end by 3 bases, with 22 bases between. Germline V gene data show CDR1 as SGHRS and CDR2 as YFSETQ. The CDR3 sequence is 18 residues long. CDR3 sequence reads: CASSRGGRTVGSNEKLFF. Here the CDR3 DNA reads TGCGCCAGCAGCCGCGGCGGGCGGACAGTGGGGTCTAATGAAAAACTGTTTTTT.

The chain employs TRBV30 and TRBJ2-2, with TRBD1 matching 8 bases. This CDR3 is 14 amino acids long. CDR1 is GTSNPN, CDR2 SVGIG, per germline (reference sequence). Germline trimming cut 5 bases from V and 5 bases from J; bases unmatched to any gene: 7. The CDR3 DNA reads TGTGCCTGGCTAGGACAGGGTATTACCGGGGAGCTGTTTTTT. Protein sequence: CAWLGQGITGELFF.

The gene calls are TRBV27 and TRBJ1-2; D perhaps matches TRBD1 (6 bases). The germline gives CDR1 MNHEY, CDR2 SMNVEV (reference sequence). CDR3 length: 17 amino acids. Between the trimmed V and J ends, which lost 1 base and 3 bases, there was a span of 18 bases. CDR3 DNA sequence: TGTGCCAGCAGTTTATATCAGACAGGTTGGTGGGACTATGGCTACACCTTC. Amino acids: CASSLYQTGWWDYGYTF.

This clone showed up just a few times. The rearrangement joins TRBV30 to TRBJ1-1; 9 bases are shared with TRBD1. J gave up 6 bases and V 2 bases, and 16 bases lay outside the gene matches. Germline CDR1 reads GTSNPN; CDR2 reads SVGIG (reference sequence). The CDR3 consists of 17 residues. The DNA of the CDR3 is TGTGCCTGGAGTCCGCTGACAGGGGGGCTTGAATTTTCTGAAGCTTTCTTT. Amino acid sequence: CAWSPLTGGLEFSEAFF.

Regarding this clone: The junction and the germline gene differ at one end; a read error may be behind it. J is TRBJ1-1 and V is TRBV29-1; 7 positions match TRBD1. This CDR3 comprises 14 residues. Germline assignment: CDR1 SQVTM and CDR2 ANQGSEA. The CDR3 sequence: CSYTRGAENPEAFF. The CDR3 DNA sequence: TGCAGCTACACCAGGGGGGCGGAGAACCCTGAAGCTTTCTTT. Filled out from reference TRBV29-1 and TRBJ1-1, the complete variable domain reads SAVISQKPSRDICQRGTSLTIQCQVDSQVTMMFWYRQQPGQSLTLIATANQGSEATYESGFVIDKFPISRPNLTFSTLTVSNMSPEDSSIYLCSYTRGAENPEAFFGQGTRLTVV.

Points on this clone: Since a far larger clone is one base different, this is likely a read error. The rearrangement uses TRBV30 and TRBJ2-7; the D is unclear. The V end lost 5 bases, the J end lost 0 bases, and 11 bases lay between the germline ends. The CDR3 extends over 13 amino acids. Germline lookup yields CDR1 GTSNPN and CDR2 SVGIG (reference sequence). CDR3 DNA sequence: TGTGCCTGGGACCGACAAAACTCCTACGAGCAGTACTTC. As protein: CAWDRQNSYEQYF. Full variable domain (missing parts from reference TRBV30 and TRBJ2-7): SQTIHQWPATLVQPVGSPLSLECTVEGTSNPNLYWYRQAAGRGLQLLFYSVGIGQISSEVPQNLSASRPQDRQFILSSKKLLLSDSGFYLCAWDRQNSYEQYFGPGTRLTVT.

J is TRBJ2-5 and V is TRBV18, with 8 bases that match TRBD2. The trim removed 8 bases at V and 3 bases at J, leaving 5 bases unmatched. Germline CDR1 and CDR2: KGHSH and LQKENI. The CDR3 is made up of 13 amino acids. In nucleotides, the CDR3 is TGTGCCAGCACGAGCGGGAGTAAAGAGACCCAGTACTTC. Translated: CASTSGSKETQYF.

Notes on this clone: This sequence is one base from a far larger clone and is likely a read error. The chain carries TRBV5-4 and TRBJ1-4; 10 bases fit TRBD1. The CDR3 is made up of 14 amino acids. CDR1 and CDR2 (germline): SGHNT, YYREEE (reference sequence). For the CDR3, the DNA is TGTGCCAGCAGCGCCGGGACAGGGGATGAAAAACCGTTTTTT. Translation gives CASSAGTGDEKPFF.

The chain carries TRBV13 and TRBJ2-3; D gene unclear. V was trimmed by 4 bases and J by 2 bases, leaving 10 bases between them. The CDR3 spans 14 residues. In germline, CDR1 is PRHDT, CDR2 FYEKMQ (reference sequence). The CDR3 region is CASSSRGNTDTQYF. CDR3 DNA: TGTGCCAGCAGCTCAAGAGGAAACACAGATACGCAGTATTTT.

The rearrangement joins TRBV5-1 to TRBJ2-2; 10 bases are shared with TRBD2. The CDR3 contains 16 residues. In germline, CDR1 is SGHRS, CDR2 YFSETQ. The trim removed 4 bases at V and 6 bases at J, leaving 9 bases unmatched. The DNA for the CDR3 is TGCGCCAGCAGCCCAGCCGGGCTAGCGGGAGCCGGGGAGCTGTTTTTT. It encodes CASSPAGLAGAGELFF.

The rearrangement links TRBV28 to TRBJ1-5, with D possibly matching TRBD1 (5 bases). Trimming removed 7 bases from V and 6 bases from J, with 13 bases in between. Germline CDR1 reads MDHEN; CDR2 reads SYDVKM. The CDR3 is 13 residues long. The CDR3 DNA sequence: TGTGCCAGCAAGTTTAGTAGGGGTCAGCCCCAGCATTTT. As protein: CASKFSRGQPQHF.

As concerns this clone: A far more abundant clone sits one base away, making this likely a read error. The CDR3 loop is CASSKDAAVAEEQYF. In nucleotides, the CDR3 is TGTGCCAGCAGCAAAGACGCAGCGGTAGCGGAAGAGCAGTACTTC. This chain uses TRBV21-1 with TRBJ2-5; the table's TRBD2 call for D was not verified on the DNA. TRBV21-1 is a documented pseudogene. The CDR3 extends over 15 amino acids.

Notes on this clone: This likely traces to a read error, being one base from a far larger clone. Because the CDR3 is missing its conserved closing phenylalanine or tryptophan, this is likely a read error. The chain combines TRBV30 with TRBJ1-5; D is ambiguous. V dropped 2 bases and J dropped 2 bases, with 13 bases sitting between them. The CDR3 runs 15 residues. Germline lookup yields CDR1 GTSNPN and CDR2 SVGIG (reference sequence). This chain's CDR3 is CAWSRGVGGNQPQHS. CDR3 in DNA: TGTGCCTGGAGTCGAGGAGTTGGTGGCAATCAGCCCCAGCATTCT.

Details on this clone: This sample includes further DNA sequences coding for the same CDR3. This rearrangement joins TRBV5-1 to TRBJ2-5; 11 positions agree with TRBD2. The J segment lost 2 bases and the V segment lost 4 bases, leaving 4 bases of the junction unmatched. The CDR3 is 15 amino acids. The germline V gene encodes CDR1 SGHRS and CDR2 YFSETQ. The CDR3 is CASSLGTSGQETQYF. CDR3 nucleotide sequence: TGCGCCAGCAGCCTCGGGACTAGCGGACAAGAGACCCAGTACTTC.

The rearrangement links TRBV5-1 to TRBJ1-2, with D maybe TRBD1 (5 bases). Trimming removed 5 bases from V and 2 bases from J, with 16 bases in between. Germline CDR1 and CDR2: SGHRS and YFSETQ. The CDR3 sequence is 15 residues long. The DNA for the CDR3 is TGCGCCAGCAGTTTAGGACAAAAACCCAACTATGGCTACACCTTC. Its protein is CASSLGQKPNYGYTF.

V is TRBV5-6 and J is TRBJ2-3, with unresolved D. The germline V gene encodes CDR1 SGHDT and CDR2 YYEEEE. V lost 1 base and J 2 bases, leaving 5 bases between the germline ends. CDR3 size: 13 residues. The CDR3 loop reads CASSLQATDTQYF. The DNA for the CDR3 is TGTGCCAGCAGCTTGCAGGCCACAGATACGCAGTATTTT.

At least ten counts were recorded for this clone. This specimen includes other DNA sequences encoding the same CDR3. V usage is TRBV11-2 and J usage is TRBJ2-6; 9 bases map to TRBD1. The CDR3 length is 17 residues. CDR1 is SGHAT, CDR2 FQNNGV, per germline. Germline trimming cut 6 bases from V and 2 bases from J; bases unmatched to any gene: 8. In nucleotides, the CDR3 is TGTGCCAGCAGTGTGACAGGGGGTAAGGCTGGGGCCAACGTCCTGACTTTC. This encodes CASSVTGGKAGANVLTF.

The chain is built from TRBV28 and TRBJ1-5; tentatively, D is TRBD1 (5 bases). The germline V and J ends were trimmed by 7 bases and 1 base, with 11 bases remaining between them. This CDR3 is built from 14 residues. Germline lookup yields CDR1 MDHEN and CDR2 SYDVKM. The CDR3 coding sequence is TGTGCCAGCACCCCGGGGCCAAGCAATCAGCCCCAGCATTTT. Protein sequence: CASTPGPSNQPQHF.

The genes are TRBV30 and TRBJ1-1; D is possibly TRBD1 (5 bases). The germline gives CDR1 GTSNPN, CDR2 SVGIG (reference sequence). V lost 2 bases to trimming and J lost 3 bases, with 13 bases between them. The CDR3 spans 14 residues. CDR3 DNA sequence: TGTGCCTGGAGTCCGGGACCGTCGGACACTGAAGCTTTCTTT. Amino acid sequence: CAWSPGPSDTEAFF.

This rearrangement joins TRBV7-6 to TRBJ1-5; 8 bases match TRBD1. Germline V CDR1 and CDR2: SGHVS, FNYEAQ. V lost 5 bases and J lost 0; bases outside the gene matches: 12. This CDR3 has 18 residues. The CDR3 nucleotides are TGTGCCAGCAGCCCAGGACAGGGAGAGGGTTATAGCAATCAGCCCCAGCATTTT. Its protein is CASSPGQGEGYSNQPQHF.

The chain combines TRBV29-1 with TRBJ2-1; TRBD1 aligns across 9 bases. J was trimmed by 4 bases and V by 5 bases; bases with no gene match: 6. The CDR3 contains 14 residues. The germline CDR1 and CDR2 sequences are SQVTM and ANQGSEA. The CDR3 coding sequence is TGCAGCGTTTCGAGGGACAGGGTATACAATGAGCAGTTCTTC. Translating it yields CSVSRDRVYNEQFF.

This clone was seen just once. This chain uses TRBV4-1 with TRBJ1-3; TRBD1 is a possible D gene (6 bases). The CDR3 is 16 residues long. In germline, CDR1 is MGHRA, CDR2 YSYEKL. Trimming took 4 bases from V and 0 from J, leaving 13 bases between them. The CDR3 loop is CASSPRGGASGNTIYF. The CDR3 bases are TGCGCCAGCAGCCCTAGAGGGGGGGCCTCTGGAAACACCATATATTTT.

The V call is TRBV28, the J call TRBJ2-1; the D is unclear. V shed 2 bases and J shed 6 bases, with 8 bases lying between them. The CDR3 consists of 13 residues. CDR1 and CDR2 from the germline V gene are MDHEN and SYDVKM. The CDR3 DNA follows: TGTGCCAGCAGTTTAACGGCCTTCAATGAGCAGTTCTTC. Translation: CASSLTAFNEQFF.